The 31 T cell receptor beta chains in this list originate from one sample, sequenced in a study of blood T cells in healthy people across ages. Together with a sample-barcoded 5' primer, a J-beta primer mix was included in a second PCR lasting about 6 to 12 cycles. Each CDR3 protein is one row after TCRdb ran MiXCR on the 5' RACE reads. The sample has 600,000 to 1,000,000 distinct CDR3 sequences, roughly 64% seen once. Sequencing was done on a sample of blood. These receptors all stem from a man in his thirties or forties in good health.

This clonotype was counted only a few times. The chain recombines TRBV29-1 with TRBJ1-2; tentatively, D is TRBD1 (5 bases). The ends were cut back, 7 bases at V and 8 bases at J, with 17 bases in the middle. The CDR3 sequence is 12 residues long. Germline lookup yields CDR1 SQVTM and CDR2 ANQGSEA. Written as DNA, the CDR3 is TGCAGCGCCAACTGGGGGGATGGAGGCTACACCTTC. Translated: CSANWGDGGYTF. Looking up the rest from reference TRBV29-1 and TRBJ1-2 gives the full variable domain: SAVISQKPSRDICQRGTSLTIQCQVDSQVTMMFWYRQQPGQSLTLIATANQGSEATYESGFVIDKFPISRPNLTFSTLTVSNMSPEDSSIYLCSANWGDGGYTFGSGTRLTVV.

The chain combines TRBV10-3 with TRBJ2-2, with D uncertain. The V gene lost 6 bases and the J gene lost 5 bases, with 4 bases spanning the gap. Germline V gives CDR1 ENHRY, CDR2 SYGVKD. The CDR3 sequence is 11 residues long. CDR3 amino acids: CAIRETGELFF. CDR3 nucleotide sequence: TGTGCCATCAGGGAAACCGGGGAGCTGTTTTTT.

CDR3 region: CASSLVDFGNEDGYTF. CDR3 nucleotide sequence: TGTGCCAGCAGCTTAGTTGATTTCGGGAACGAGGATGGCTACACCTTC. V usage is TRBV7-9 and J usage is TRBJ1-2; D unresolved. This CDR3 contains 16 residues. Trimming removed 1 base at V and 6 bases at J, with 18 bases between. CDR1 and CDR2 (germline): SEHNR, FQNEAQ (reference sequence).

The chain employs TRBV5-1 and TRBJ2-4; D tentatively fits TRBD1 or TRBD2 (5 bases each). The DNA end is a closer match to TRBJ2-7, so the J assignment may be wrong. The CDR3 spans 14 residues. The germline V gene encodes CDR1 SGHRS and CDR2 YFSETQ. In nucleotides, the CDR3 is TGCGCCAGCAGCCGTAGGGACGGAGAGGACGAGCAGTACTTC. Translated: CASSRRDGEDEQYF.

The chain joins TRBV20-1 to TRBJ1-5; TRBD1 agrees at 9 bases. Germline V gene sequence: CDR1 DFQATT, CDR2 SNEGSKA (reference sequence). The CDR3 sequence is 14 residues long. The ends lost 5 bases at V and 11 bases at J; junction bases unmatched: 13. The CDR3 loop reads CSARGTGNRNAQHF. The CDR3 bases are TGCAGTGCTCGAGGGACAGGGAATCGGAACGCCCAGCATTTT.

Remarks on this clonotype: Mismatch with germline at one junction end may stem from a read error. The chain links TRBV7-2 to TRBJ2-3; D is possibly TRBD2 (7 bases). Germline V gene lookup returns CDR1 SGHTA and CDR2 FQGNSA. The CDR3 length is 15 residues. CDR3 loop: CASTRGGGGSDAQYF. The CDR3 coding sequence is TGTGCCAGCACCCGAGGAGGGGGGGGATCAGATGCGCAGTATTTT.

The chain carries TRBV12-3 or TRBV12-4 and TRBJ1-2; TRBD1 matches 8 bases. Germline trimming cut 3 bases from V and 4 bases from J; bases unmatched to any gene: 10. The CDR3 has 16 amino acids. CDR3 sequence: CASSFQQGGSGYGYTF. The CDR3 bases are TGTGCCAGCAGTTTCCAACAGGGGGGTAGCGGCTATGGCTACACCTTC.

J is TRBJ1-1 and V is TRBV5-6; no reliable D call. CDR3 length: 14 residues. Trimming shortened V by 5 bases and J by 1 base, and 12 bases separated the two germline ends. CDR1 is SGHDT and CDR2 is YYEEEE in the germline V gene. The CDR3 loop reads CASRPWISNTEAFF. Written as DNA, the CDR3 is TGTGCCAGCAGGCCATGGATTTCGAACACTGAAGCTTTCTTT.

This sequence joins TRBV6-2 or TRBV6-3 and TRBJ2-5, with D perhaps TRBD1 (5 bases). The J call may not be correct, given that the DNA end is closer to TRBJ2-7. The CDR3 is 14 residues long. The germline CDR1 and CDR2 sequences are MNHEY and SVGEGT. The chain's CDR3 is CASSPRTHEYEQYF. For the CDR3, the DNA is TGTGCCAGCAGTCCTCGGACACACGAGTACGAGCAGTACTTC.

As DNA, the CDR3 is TGTGCCAGCAGCTCGCACTTAAATGAAAAACTGTTTTTT. Translation gives CASSSHLNEKLFF. V and J are TRBV7-2 and TRBJ1-4; D gene ambiguous. The CDR3 runs to 13 residues. V was cut by 4 bases and J by 5 bases, with 8 bases left in between. Germline CDR1 is SGHTA and CDR2 is FQGNSA.

The rearrangement links TRBV6-2 or TRBV6-3 to TRBJ2-7; tentatively, D is TRBD2 (6 bases). The V gene's germline CDR1 is MNHEY and CDR2 SVGEGT. The CDR3 consists of 17 residues. V was clipped by 6 bases and J by 6 bases, with 27 bases between them. DNA of the CDR3: TGTGCCAGCAGACCTACGACAGTTGCCGCGGGGCTGGGCGAGCAGTACTTC. Translated, it gives CASRPTTVAAGLGEQYF.

J is TRBJ1-5 and V is TRBV10-3; D unclear. V lost 2 bases and J 9 bases, leaving 14 bases between the germline ends. CDR3 length: 14 amino acids. Germline V lookup: CDR1 ENHRY, CDR2 SYGVKD. Here the CDR3 DNA reads TGTGCCATCAGTGAGGATCCACCCAGTATGCCCCAGCATTTT. Translating gives CAISEDPPSMPQHF.

V and J are TRBV27 and TRBJ2-3, with a weak D call TRBD2 (6 bases). The germline V gene has CDR1 MNHEY and CDR2 SMNVEV (reference sequence). The CDR3 loop spans 14 amino acids. Trimming removed 8 bases at V and 0 bases at J, with 12 bases between. The CDR3 reads CASRTGESTDTQYF. The CDR3 nucleotides are TGTGCCAGCCGAACGGGGGAAAGCACAGATACGCAGTATTTT.

The chain uses TRBV5-5 and TRBJ2-3; D remains ambiguous. Germline V gives CDR1 SGHKS, CDR2 YYEKEE (reference sequence). This CDR3 spans 13 amino acids. Trimming stripped 4 bases from V and 4 bases from J, with 10 bases between. In DNA form, the CDR3 reads TGTGCCAGCAGCGGTGATTCGGCAGATACGCAGTATTTT. Translation gives CASSGDSADTQYF. The full variable domain, with the rest looked up from reference TRBV5-5 and TRBJ2-3, is DAGVTQSPTHLIKTRGQQVTLRCSPISGHKSVSWYQQVLGQGPQFIFQYYEKEERGRGNFPDRFSARQFPNYSSELNVNALLLGDSALYLCASSGDSADTQYFGPGTRLTVL.

About this clonotype itself: With a much larger clone just one base away, this may be a read error. The chain carries TRBV29-1 and TRBJ1-1; a weak D match, TRBD1 (6 bases). Germline-derived CDR1 and CDR2 are SQVTM and ANQGSEA. Between the trimmed V and J ends, which lost 2 bases and 7 bases, there was a span of 8 bases. The CDR3 length is 11 residues. The CDR3 sequence: CSVERGNEAFF. In DNA form, the CDR3 reads TGCAGCGTTGAAAGGGGGAATGAAGCTTTCTTT.

Many counts were recorded for this clonotype. This chain connects TRBV7-2 to TRBJ2-2, with D possibly being TRBD1 (5 bases). V dropped 5 bases and J dropped 8 bases, with 21 bases sitting between them. The CDR3 is 16 amino acids. CDR1 is SGHTA, CDR2 FQGNSA, per germline. The CDR3 region has the DNA TGTGCCAGCAGCCTTGGATCAGGGATTGCTTTGGGGGAGCTGTTTTTT. Protein product: CASSLGSGIALGELFF.

This chain joins TRBV4-1 and TRBJ2-5; tentative D call: TRBD2 (6 bases). Trimming removed 0 bases from V and 4 bases from J, with 18 bases in between. Germline CDR1 reads MGHRA; CDR2 reads YSYEKL. This CDR3 spans 17 amino acids. The CDR3 DNA is TGCGCCAGCAGCCAAGAGCACACCGGGACCGGGGGAGAGACCCAGTACTTC. Translated: CASSQEHTGTGGETQYF.

The J gene is TRBJ2-5, the V gene TRBV5-1, with D perhaps TRBD1 (5 bases). The CDR3 has 13 residues. V was clipped by 6 bases and J by 5 bases, with 14 bases between them. Germline CDR1 and CDR2: SGHRS and YFSETQ. CDR3 region: CASIRGPGETQYF. In DNA form, the CDR3 reads TGCGCCAGCATTAGGGGTCCTGGGGAGACCCAGTACTTC.

This clonotype was picked up many times. The J gene is TRBJ2-1, the V gene TRBV7-2; 10 nucleotides align to TRBD2. Per germline, CDR1 SGHTA and CDR2 FQGNSA. V gave up 5 bases and J gave up 8 bases; unmatched junction bases: 9. The length of the CDR3 is 15 residues. The CDR3 protein is CASSKREGSLHEQFF. Here the CDR3 DNA reads TGTGCCAGCAGCAAGCGGGAGGGATCTCTTCATGAGCAGTTCTTC.

This rearrangement joins TRBV28 to TRBJ2-7; D remains unclear. V was trimmed by 7 bases and J by 0 bases, leaving 13 bases between them. Germline CDR1 MDHEN, CDR2 SYDVKM. The CDR3 extends over 14 amino acids. CDR3 protein: CASTMGWGSYEQYF. CDR3 bases: TGTGCCAGCACGATGGGGTGGGGCTCCTACGAGCAGTACTTC. The full variable domain, in which reference TRBV28 and TRBJ2-7 provide the parts outside the CDR3, is DVKVTQSSRYLVKRTGEKVFLECVQDMDHENMFWYRQDPGLGLRLIYFSYDVKMKEKGDIPEGYSVSREKKERFSLILESASTNQTSMYLCASTMGWGSYEQYFGPGTRLTVT.

Details on this clonotype: A much larger clone is a single base away; this may be a read error. CDR3 residues: CAISESHGLAGGRRYEQYF. CDR3 nucleotide sequence: TGTGCCATCAGTGAGTCTCATGGTTTGGCGGGAGGGCGGAGGTATGAGCAGTACTTC. V gene TRBV10-3 combines with J gene TRBJ2-5; 9 bases are a match to TRBD2. The length of the CDR3 is 19 residues. Trimming at V came to 0 bases and at J to 11 bases, leaving 22 bases not matched to a gene. Germline V lookup: CDR1 ENHRY, CDR2 SYGVKD.

V and J are TRBV20-1 and TRBJ2-4, with D perhaps assigned TRBD1 or TRBD2 (5 bases each). CDR3 length: 11 amino acids. Per germline, CDR1 DFQATT and CDR2 SNEGSKA (reference sequence). The V end lost 1 base, the J end lost 13 bases, and 11 bases lay between the germline ends. Here the CDR3 reads CSARGGSKQYF. CDR3 sequence (DNA): TGCAGTGCTAGAGGGGGGAGTAAGCAGTACTTC.

The gene calls are TRBV7-9 and TRBJ2-1; D gene unclear. Trimming pared 5 bases from V and 6 bases from J, leaving 8 bases between. Germline-derived CDR1 and CDR2 are SEHNR and FQNEAQ (reference sequence). The CDR3 covers 12 residues. The CDR3 protein is CASSGLPNEQFF. The CDR3 DNA reads as TGTGCCAGCAGCGGATTACCCAATGAGCAGTTCTTC.

The DNA for the CDR3 is TGTGCCAGCAGCAACCCCCGGGACAACGCTAACTATGGCTACACCTTC. This sequence encodes CASSNPRDNANYGYTF. J is TRBJ1-2 and V is TRBV9; possible D gene TRBD1, 6 bases. Germline assignment: CDR1 SGDLS and CDR2 YYNGEE. Trimming took 4 bases from V and 0 from J, leaving 16 bases between them. This CDR3 has 16 residues.

J is TRBJ2-1 and V is TRBV6-1, with 7 bases identical to TRBD2. The DNA end is more similar to TRBJ2-7, so the J call may be wrong. CDR1 MNHNS and CDR2 SASEGT come from the germline V gene. The CDR3 covers 11 residues. The CDR3 is CASYGLDEQYF. The CDR3 nucleotides read TGTGCCAGCTATGGACTAGACGAGCAGTACTTC.

V and J are TRBV12-3 or TRBV12-4 and TRBJ1-1, with 7 bases fitting TRBD1. V lost 4 bases and J lost 3; bases outside the gene matches: 5. The CDR3 has 14 amino acids. DNA of the CDR3: TGTGCCAGCAGTTGGTCAGGGGGGCACACTGAAGCTTTCTTT. This sequence encodes CASSWSGGHTEAFF.

The rearrangement joins TRBV6-1 to TRBJ1-6; 9 nucleotides line up with TRBD1. The CDR3 is 14 residues long. Germline V gene data show CDR1 as MNHNS and CDR2 as SASEGT. Germline trimming cut 8 bases from V and 7 bases from J; bases unmatched to any gene: 6. This chain's CDR3 is CASGGQGSNSPLHF. The CDR3 DNA is TGTGCCAGCGGAGGACAGGGGAGCAATTCACCCCTCCACTTT.

The CDR3 sequence: CASNHGADTQYF. CDR3 nucleotide sequence: TGTGCCTCAAACCATGGGGCAGATACGCAGTATTTT. The chain uses TRBV30 and TRBJ2-3; D unclear. Deletions cut 7 bases from V and 4 bases from J, with 12 bases between. The CDR3 has 12 residues. Per germline, CDR1 GTSNPN and CDR2 SVGIG (reference sequence). The whole variable domain, remainder taken from reference TRBV30 and TRBJ2-3, is SQTIHQWPATLVQPVGSPLSLECTVEGTSNPNLYWYRQAAGRGLQLLFYSVGIGQISSEVPQNLSASRPQDRQFILSSKKLLLSDSGFYLCASNHGADTQYFGPGTRLTVL.

V usage is TRBV20-1 and J usage is TRBJ2-7, with D possibly TRBD1 on 7 matching bases. CDR1 and CDR2 from the germline V gene are DFQATT and SNEGSKA (reference sequence). The CDR3 extends over 14 amino acids. V was cut by 3 bases and J by 0 bases, with 12 bases left in between. The CDR3 loop reads CSASGRGDSYEQYF. For the CDR3, the DNA is TGCAGTGCTAGCGGCAGGGGGGACTCCTACGAGCAGTACTTC.

This clonotype came up a few times. V usage is TRBV28 and J usage is TRBJ2-3; D gene unclear. Germline CDR1 and CDR2: MDHEN and SYDVKM. V was shortened by 2 bases and J by 8 bases, with 5 bases between the two germline ends. The length of the CDR3 is 11 residues. The CDR3 loop is CASSLGLTQYF. In DNA form, the CDR3 reads TGTGCCAGCAGTTTAGGCCTTACGCAGTATTTT.

The gene calls are TRBV7-9 and TRBJ2-4; D is perhaps TRBD2 (7 bases). The J call may be in error: the DNA end matches TRBJ2-7 better. Germline CDR1 SEHNR, CDR2 FQNEAQ (reference sequence). The CDR3 spans 16 residues. The CDR3 DNA is TGTGCCAGCAGCTCGGGGGGCCGAGCGGGTAACTACGAGCAGTACTTC. The encoded protein is CASSSGGRAGNYEQYF.